This is a list of T cell receptor beta chains from one sample in a study of T cell repertoires in cytomegalovirus infection. TCRdb re-derived calls from the reads in MiXCR, one entry per CDR3 protein. The sample has roughly 600,000 distinct CDR3 sequences; 20% to 25% are singletons. Material for sequencing was CD8+ T cells from PBMCs. The receptors stem from a human donor in good health (CMV status not recorded). Some clones in this sample may be carry-over from other donors' samples. CDR3s include the opening cysteine and the closing phenylalanine or tryptophan. Each record gives: J gene, V gene, D gene, CDR3 protein. The D gene is left open where the match is weak.

TRBJ1-4 | TRBV7-4 | TRBD1 | CASSSTDRPNEKLFF
TRBJ2-6 | TRBV29-1 | . | CSVNSGLGANVLTF
TRBJ1-4 | TRBV7-9 | TRBD1 | CASSRRQGDEKLFF
TRBJ2-2 | TRBV5-4 | TRBD1 | CASSLGTGSTGELFF
TRBJ2-3 | TRBV6-6 | . | CVSSYSIGAGSIPSFGTDTQYF
TRBJ1-2 | TRBV20-1 | TRBD1 | CSARDLETGGADYGYTF
TRBJ1-1 | TRBV6-1 | . | CASSYGLPPQTFF
TRBJ2-7 | TRBV29-1 | . | CSGVLDEQYF
TRBJ1-3 | TRBV20-1 | . | CSARVPSNPSSGNTIYF
TRBJ1-1 | TRBV12-5 | . | CASGLVLGGNTEAFF
TRBJ2-2 | TRBV15 | . | CATSRDYPGNTGELFF
TRBJ2-1 | TRBV4-1 | TRBD2 | CASSQAPAGGYNEQFF
TRBJ2-4 | TRBV28 | . | CASSFAVKNIQYF
TRBJ1-1 | TRBV4-1 | . | CASSQGRGTEAFF
TRBJ1-4 | TRBV7-9 | TRBD1 | CASSSYTGGGEKLFF
TRBJ2-3 | TRBV12-5 | TRBD2 | CASGSGLAGGTDTQYF
TRBJ2-3 | TRBV7-2 | TRBD2 | CASSLTSGGLGTQYF
TRBJ2-2 | TRBV20-1 | . | CSARDRGSYTGELFF
TRBJ2-5 | TRBV10-3 | TRBD1 | CAITLDRDGTQYF
TRBJ1-5 | TRBV7-2 | . | CASSPGRWDRPQHF
TRBJ2-1 | TRBV7-6 | TRBD2 | CASSFLKGTSGGNEQFF
TRBJ2-1 | TRBV2 | . | CANSGSGRVSSYNEQFF
TRBJ2-1 | TRBV7-2 | . | CASSLKGLRPHEQFF
TRBJ2-4 | TRBV6-6 | . | CASTKGFLAKNIQYF
TRBJ2-5 | TRBV12-3/TRBV12-4 | TRBD2 | CASSFITSGGPRRETQYF
TRBJ2-1 | TRBV7-8 | TRBD1 | CASSLAGTGDDEQFF
TRBJ2-1 | TRBV19 | . | CASSLNYNEQFF
TRBJ2-4 | TRBV6-2/TRBV6-3 | . | CASSRQLLAKNIQYF
TRBJ2-5 | TRBV27 | . | CASKPGLGASGTQYF
TRBJ2-1 | TRBV4-1 | . | CASSLPAASSYNEQFF
TRBJ2-3 | TRBV20-1 | . | CSARDLRGSYTDTQYF
TRBJ2-3 | TRBV7-9 | TRBD1 | CASSYRDRAGDTQYF
TRBJ1-1 | TRBV20-1 | . | CSISAAFF
TRBJ2-7 | TRBV6-5 | . | CASSYSNRGNYEQYF
TRBJ2-3 | TRBV5-1 | . | CASSPPIDHYTQYF
TRBJ1-5 | TRBV20-1 | . | CSARSRNQPQHF
TRBJ2-7 | TRBV14 | . | CASSHNPLGEQYF
TRBJ2-1 | TRBV2 | TRBD2 | CASPGGSNEQFF
TRBJ1-1 | TRBV28 | TRBD1 | CASSLSEGQAGDEAFF
TRBJ2-1 | TRBV7-9 | TRBD2 | CASSSPPYGLAGAPSYNEQFF
TRBJ1-5 | TRBV7-9 | . | CASSSGGDYQPQHF
TRBJ2-3 | TRBV7-9 | . | CASSLSFPDTQYF
TRBJ2-1 | TRBV19 | . | CASSQSPGGFNEQFF
TRBJ2-2 | TRBV10-3 | . | CAISGDPRGNTGELFF
TRBJ2-3 | TRBV13 | . | CASSLGVNGFTDTQYF
TRBJ2-1 | TRBV9 | . | CVSDSNNEQFF
TRBJ2-3 | TRBV7-3 | . | CASSLGTYGTDTQYF
TRBJ2-7 | TRBV11-2 | . | CASSSPAGAPYEQYF
TRBJ2-3 | TRBV12-3/TRBV12-4 | TRBD2 | CASRQQAGLAAESTDTQYF
TRBJ2-7 | TRBV10-3 | TRBD1 | CAISETGDASYEQYF
TRBJ1-1 | TRBV19 | . | CASIADRYLSRNTEAFF
TRBJ2-1 | TRBV20-1 | TRBD2 | CSARAARGSYNEQFF
TRBJ2-7 | TRBV7-9 | . | CASSLGQTWSEQYF
TRBJ2-3 | TRBV6-2/TRBV6-3 | TRBD2 | CASSSVTSGVSTDTQYF
TRBJ2-1 | TRBV14 | TRBD2 | CASSQSGGPHNEQFF
TRBJ1-1 | TRBV29-1 | . | CSADRDNRNTEAFF
TRBJ1-1 | TRBV6-2/TRBV6-3 | TRBD1 | CASSYSYKQGEISMNTEAFF
TRBJ1-1 | TRBV29-1 | . | CSVARGRGGTEAFF
TRBJ2-2 | TRBV6-5 | . | CASSNPGSAVTGELFF
TRBJ2-7 | TRBV29-1 | . | CSVEVNGDYEQYF